This T cell receptor (beta chain) was recorded in a study of T cell responses to AZD1222 COVID-19 vaccine. Study-wide points: Mostly white British, mostly female donors; authors suggested clonal diversity may be underestimated.

The junction had 3 bases not matched to a gene; V was cut back by 4 bases and J by 8 bases. This CDR3 has 11 residues. Germline-derived CDR1 and CDR2 are SQVTM and ANQGSEA. The study pooled second doses at about 4 or about 12 weeks. The data were produced by immunoSEQ multiplex PCR, yet TCRdb's version contains in-frame clones alone and is incomplete. The repertoire consists of under 130,000 clones, with about 85% occurring once and the leading ten covering 2% to 2.5%. This clone was seen a few times. Antigen: not known. The specimen comprised peripheral blood, sampled 28 days after the second AZD1222 dose. The chain links TRBV29-1 to TRBJ2-3, with 7 positions matching TRBD1. This clonotype was sampled from an adult who received the AZD1222 COVID-19 vaccine. The CDR3 sequence is CSVGQGSTQYF. CDR3 DNA sequence: TGCAGCGTTGGACAGGGCAGTACGCAGTATTTT.